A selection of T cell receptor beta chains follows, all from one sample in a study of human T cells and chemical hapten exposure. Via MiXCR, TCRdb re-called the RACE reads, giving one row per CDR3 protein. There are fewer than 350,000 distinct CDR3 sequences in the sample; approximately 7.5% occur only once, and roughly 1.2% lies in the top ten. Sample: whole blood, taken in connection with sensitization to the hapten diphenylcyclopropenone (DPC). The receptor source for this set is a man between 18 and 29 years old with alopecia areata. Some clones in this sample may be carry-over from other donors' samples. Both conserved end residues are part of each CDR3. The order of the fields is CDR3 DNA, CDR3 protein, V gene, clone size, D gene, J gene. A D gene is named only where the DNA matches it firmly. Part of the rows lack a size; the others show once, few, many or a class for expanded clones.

CDR3 DNA: TGTGCCAGCAGCCAAGATAGGTTGGGGCGAGCGGGTTCACCCCTCCACTTT
CDR3 protein: CASSQDRLGRAGSPLHF
V gene: TRBV4-2
clone size: .
D gene: .
J gene: TRBJ1-6

CDR3 DNA: TGTGCCAGCATCTCCTCTTTAGGGCAAGAGACCCAGTACTTC
CDR3 protein: CASISSLGQETQYF
V gene: TRBV25-1
clone size: .
D gene: .
J gene: TRBJ2-5

CDR3 DNA: TGCAGTGCTAGACTGATGTACGGCCTAACAGGGGGTCTCGGTGAAAAACTGTTTTTT
CDR3 protein: CSARLMYGLTGGLGEKLFF
V gene: TRBV20-1
clone size: many
D gene: TRBD1
J gene: TRBJ1-4

CDR3 DNA: TGTGCCAGCAGTGGAGCGGGCTTCGAGACCCAGTACTTC
CDR3 protein: CASSGAGFETQYF
V gene: TRBV4-2
clone size: .
D gene: .
J gene: TRBJ2-5

CDR3 DNA: TGTGCCAGCAGTTTCGGGACAGGGCTCAGGAATGAGCAGTTCTTC
CDR3 protein: CASSFGTGLRNEQFF
V gene: TRBV12-3/TRBV12-4
clone size: .
D gene: TRBD1
J gene: TRBJ2-1

CDR3 DNA: TGTGCCAGCAGTTTAATGGGACAGTGGGATCAGCCCCAGCATTTT
CDR3 protein: CASSLMGQWDQPQHF
V gene: TRBV27
clone size: .
D gene: TRBD1
J gene: TRBJ1-5

CDR3 DNA: TGCAGTGCTCAGAGCCAAGGGGCTGAAGCTTTCTTT
CDR3 protein: CSAQSQGAEAFF
V gene: TRBV20-1
clone size: few
D gene: .
J gene: TRBJ1-1

CDR3 DNA: TGCAGTGCTATGGATGACAGCCGCAAGCCCCAGCATTTT
CDR3 protein: CSAMDDSRKPQHF
V gene: TRBV20-1
clone size: few
D gene: .
J gene: TRBJ1-5

CDR3 DNA: TGCGCCAGCAGCTTGTTCGGGGGGCGGGGACCTGAAGCTTTCTTT
CDR3 protein: CASSLFGGRGPEAFF
V gene: TRBV5-1
clone size: few
D gene: .
J gene: TRBJ1-1

CDR3 DNA: TGCAGTGCTCACATAAAGACAGTCCCCCTAGCCAAAAACATTCAGTACTTC
CDR3 protein: CSAHIKTVPLAKNIQYF
V gene: TRBV20-1
clone size: .
D gene: .
J gene: TRBJ2-4

CDR3 DNA: TGCGCCAGCAGCTTGCGGGGGGTTTCTCCAGAGACCCAGTACTTC
CDR3 protein: CASSLRGVSPETQYF
V gene: TRBV5-1
clone size: many
D gene: TRBD2
J gene: TRBJ2-5

CDR3 DNA: TGTGCCAGCAGGGGGGCGCAGGGCACTGAAGCTTTCTTT
CDR3 protein: CASRGAQGTEAFF
V gene: TRBV7-9
clone size: few
D gene: .
J gene: TRBJ1-1

CDR3 DNA: TGCGCCAGCAGCCCGGACAGGTCAAACTATAATTCACCCCTCCACTTT
CDR3 protein: CASSPDRSNYNSPLHF
V gene: TRBV4-3
clone size: many
D gene: TRBD1
J gene: TRBJ1-6

CDR3 DNA: TGCAGCGTTGGAGCCGGACAGCTGAACACTGAAGCTTTCTTT
CDR3 protein: CSVGAGQLNTEAFF
V gene: TRBV29-1
clone size: .
D gene: .
J gene: TRBJ1-1

CDR3 DNA: TGTGCCAGCAGTTTACGGCCGATCACCAATGAAGCTTTCTTT
CDR3 protein: CASSLRPITNEAFF
V gene: TRBV12-3/TRBV12-4
clone size: few
D gene: .
J gene: TRBJ1-1

CDR3 DNA: TGCAGTGCTAGAGATCTGGGTTTCGCTGAAGCTTTCTTT
CDR3 protein: CSARDLGFAEAFF
V gene: TRBV20-1
clone size: many
D gene: .
J gene: TRBJ1-1

CDR3 DNA: TGTGCCAGCAGTTATAACCCTCCCCCGGACATTCAGTACTTC
CDR3 protein: CASSYNPPPDIQYF
V gene: TRBV6-5
clone size: .
D gene: .
J gene: TRBJ2-4

CDR3 DNA: TGTGCCAGCAGCCAAACTAGCGGGGGTGAGCAGTTCTTC
CDR3 protein: CASSQTSGGEQFF
V gene: TRBV3-1
clone size: .
D gene: TRBD2
J gene: TRBJ2-1

CDR3 DNA: TGTGCCAGCAGCCTACGAGCTACGTTATACAATGAGCAGTTCTTC
CDR3 protein: CASSLRATLYNEQFF
V gene: TRBV7-2
clone size: .
D gene: .
J gene: TRBJ2-1

CDR3 DNA: TGTGCCAGCACCTTCGGAGGGTTTGAAGCTTTCTTT
CDR3 protein: CASTFGGFEAFF
V gene: TRBV12-3/TRBV12-4
clone size: many
D gene: .
J gene: TRBJ1-1

CDR3 DNA: TGTGCCAGCAGTTTTGTGGCCAACTACGAGCAGTACTTC
CDR3 protein: CASSFVANYEQYF
V gene: TRBV27
clone size: few
D gene: .
J gene: TRBJ2-7

CDR3 DNA: TGTGCCAGCAAACCCCCGACGGGGCATTTTGGTTCACCCCTCCACTTT
CDR3 protein: CASKPPTGHFGSPLHF
V gene: TRBV6-1
clone size: few
D gene: .
J gene: TRBJ1-6

CDR3 DNA: TGTGCCAGCAGCTCCCGACAGTCAGGCTATGGCTACACCTTC
CDR3 protein: CASSSRQSGYGYTF
V gene: TRBV7-2
clone size: few
D gene: .
J gene: TRBJ1-2

CDR3 DNA: TGCATCGCGACGGGACACTCAAATTCACCCCTCCACTTT
CDR3 protein: CIATGHSNSPLHF
V gene: TRBV20-1
clone size: few
D gene: .
J gene: TRBJ1-6

CDR3 DNA: TGTGCCAGCAGCGCAGGGACAGCCCCAAGGGGCTACACCTTC
CDR3 protein: CASSAGTAPRGYTF
V gene: TRBV7-2
clone size: .
D gene: TRBD1
J gene: TRBJ1-2

CDR3 DNA: TGTGCCAGCACCCCAGGAGAGAATAATTCACCCCTCCACTTT
CDR3 protein: CASTPGENNSPLHF
V gene: TRBV12-3/TRBV12-4
clone size: .
D gene: .
J gene: TRBJ1-6

CDR3 DNA: TGTGCCACCAGTGATCGGGGAGAGCAGTTCTTC
CDR3 protein: CATSDRGEQFF
V gene: TRBV24-1
clone size: .
D gene: .
J gene: TRBJ2-1

CDR3 DNA: TGTGCCAGCAGCCAGGACAGAGAGCGTAATACGCAGTATTTT
CDR3 protein: CASSQDRERNTQYF
V gene: TRBV6-2/TRBV6-3
clone size: few
D gene: .
J gene: TRBJ2-3

CDR3 DNA: TGTGCCAGCAGCTTTAGCGGGGGGGCATCAGATACGCAGTATTTT
CDR3 protein: CASSFSGGASDTQYF
V gene: TRBV11-2
clone size: many
D gene: TRBD2
J gene: TRBJ2-3

CDR3 DNA: TGTGCCAGCAGTTTAAGTAGGGGTTTGACTGAAGCTTTCTTT
CDR3 protein: CASSLSRGLTEAFF
V gene: TRBV6-2/TRBV6-3
clone size: few
D gene: .
J gene: TRBJ1-1

CDR3 DNA: TGTGCCAGCAGCTTTGGGGGAGTTGTAGGGCAAGAGACCCAGTACTTC
CDR3 protein: CASSFGGVVGQETQYF
V gene: TRBV7-2
clone size: .
D gene: .
J gene: TRBJ2-5